What follows is one T cell receptor beta chain and its context. This clonotype was counted many times. This receptor's antigen is unknown. No base qualities exist here, and no much larger clone lies one base off it. The V and J ends are trimmed by 5 bases and 1 base, leaving 20 bases between them. Inclusive of the bounding cysteine and phenylalanine, the CDR3 is 18 residues long. Only the CDR3 DNA stays, 54 bases, in frame from base 1. The germline V gene sets CDR1 to SGHAT and CDR2 to FQNNGV. The data originate from a study of T cells in Graves' hyperthyroidism and ophthalmopathy (dated by TCRdb to about 2019). The study in broad terms: Peripheral blood was collected at initial diagnosis, before any treatment. According to the paper, TCR Vbeta CDR3 sequencing was carried out on approximately 140 peripheral blood samples, which came from some 41 ophthalmopathy, roughly 75 hyperthyroidism and roughly 17 progressor patients. The study also compared thyroid tissue and blood T-cell repertoires from more than five Graves' hyperthyroidism patients. Prospective prediction of ophthalmopathy was tested in an independent validation cohort consisting of 18 hyperthyroidism patients and more than 15 patients who later progressed to ophthalmopathy. The approximately 98 discovery patients were randomly divided into training and test sets at a 7:3 ratio. After blood sampling, hyperthyroidism patients were treated with methimazole at a starting dose of 30 mg daily, and ophthalmopathy patients were treated with high-dose intravenous methylprednisolone. To identify distinguishing TCR V-J signatures, a discovery cohort of some 100 patients was used, comprising under 45 with Graves' ophthalmopathy and around 60 with stable Graves' hyperthyroidism.

The TCR beta CDR3 regions were amplified from RNA transcripts. The TCR CDR3 was subjected to a first round of RT-PCR using the HTBI primer set and the Qiagen OneStep RT-PCR kit. Libraries were constructed in a second round of multiplex PCR, after which size selection and purification were carried out. Sequencing of the libraries was done on an Illumina HiSeq2000 using paired-end 100 bp reads. In the original analysis: Raw data were processed with SOAPnuke, discarding reads with adapters, uncalled bases, mean Phred below 15, or no exact constant-primer or identifier match. COPE v1.2.5 was used to merge high-quality paired reads, and clonotypes were defined as unique nucleotide sequences. MiTCR v1.1 was used to align the clonotypes against IMGT TRBV, TRBD and TRBJ reference segments. The analysis included only V-J combinations with a frequency above 0.0001, which together covered more than 99% of the repertoires. A TCS score was defined as the ratio of F50 (clonal expansion) to E x V (chaos), with BLOSUM62-based TCRdist applied between CDR3 peptides within each V-J. Welch's t-statistics and random forest reduced around 520 V-J features to 13, which were used in a naive Bayes classifier (R e1071). TCRdb reprocessed the public reads (quality trimming at Q25 with fastp, clone calling with MiXCR) and kept in-frame beta chains. Rows are unified per CDR3 protein, each entry keeping the most common DNA and genes. TCRdb assigned the V and J calls; the authors' analysis was not used. This sample holds 640,000 or so distinct CDR3 sequences; 14% were observed only once. The ten largest clones capture approximately 6.4% of the sample.

In the ophthalmopathy patients, disease was moderately to severely active, with a Clinical Activity Score of 3 or more, a NOSPECS grade of 4 or more, and a duration of less than 3 months. Patients with uncontrolled infections, other autoimmune diseases, pregnancy or lactation were excluded. Diagnoses relied on clinical symptoms, serum thyroxine and TRAb, thyroid ultrasound and orbital computed tomography. PBMCs were isolated from about 10 ml of fresh peripheral blood by Ficoll-Paque density gradient centrifugation. Total RNA was extracted with Trizol reagent, and quality was checked on an Agilent 2100 Bioanalyzer. The research as a whole found: A 13 V-J signature model separated ophthalmopathy from stable hyperthyroidism, with around 88% sensitivity and 81.08% specificity in cross-validation and 80%/75% in testing. Most expanded thyroid clonotypes (frequency above 0.001) were also found in blood, which suggests that blood repertoires may mirror thyroid immune responses. Sample size was not statistically predetermined, and blinding of investigators to group allocation was not performed. In validation, the model predicted progression to ophthalmopathy with 55% to 71% sensitivity and around 72% specificity, a median of around 6.6 months before onset.

The V and J genes are TRBV11-2 and TRBJ2-2; the D segment might be TRBD1 or TRBD2, since each matches 5 bases. The receptor was derived from a woman aged 18-30 years with Graves' ophthalmopathy. Sequencing used blood. The base sequence is TGTGCCAGCAGCGCAAACAAAGGGGACGAAAAGAACACCGGGGAGCTGTTTTTT. Its amino acids are CASSANKGDEKNTGELFF.